The rows below give T cell receptor beta chains drawn from one sample of a study of radiation and T cells in renal cell carcinoma. Profiling relied on immunoSEQ multiplex PCR, and the TCRdb table lists in-frame clones only, not all of them. Of some 150,000 clones in the sample, roughly 83% were seen once. The material was blood, obtained from a patient whose treatment included radiotherapy and nephrectomy. The receptors derive from a woman aged 50 to 60 with renal cell carcinoma. CDR3s include the opening cysteine and the closing phenylalanine or tryptophan. A D gene is named only where the DNA matches it firmly. Rows give clone size only sometimes, using once, few, many, or a class for an expanded clone.

j_call clone_size v_call d_call cdr3_aa cdr3_nt
TRBJ2-7 . TRBV5-5 TRBD2 CASSLAAGPTYEQYF TGTGCCAGCAGCTTGGCAGCGGGGCCGACCTACGAGCAGTACTTC
TRBJ1-3 few TRBV27 . CASSFRNRGGEIPGNTIYF TGTGCCAGCAGTTTTCGCAACCGAGGGGGGGAAATCCCTGGAAACACCATATATTTT
TRBJ1-1 . TRBV6-5 . CASSSPTQGRSEAFF TGTGCCAGCAGTTCCCCGACACAGGGAAGAAGTGAAGCTTTCTTT
TRBJ2-5 . TRBV14 . CASRSGVQETQYF TGTGCCAGCAGATCGGGGGTCCAAGAGACCCAGTACTTC
TRBJ2-7 . TRBV5-1 . CASSLGSGGGADEQYF TGCGCCAGCAGCTTGGGTAGTGGCGGGGGCGCAGACGAGCAGTACTTC
TRBJ1-3 . TRBV6-1 . CASSEAGGVGNTIYF TGTGCCAGCAGTGAAGCAGGAGGGGTTGGGAACACCATATATTTT
TRBJ1-2 . TRBV7-9 . CASSPSQGWGYGYTF TGTGCCAGCAGCCCCTCACAGGGTTGGGGTTATGGCTACACCTTC
TRBJ2-7 . TRBV4-1 . CASSQPGAAYEQYF TGCGCCAGCAGCCAACCAGGCGCTGCCTACGAGCAGTACTTC
TRBJ1-1 . TRBV9 . CASSVAAGREAFF TGTGCCAGCAGCGTAGCTGCAGGGCGTGAAGCTTTCTTT
TRBJ2-2 . TRBV13 . CASSLDRNTGELFF TGTGCCAGCAGCTTAGATCGGAACACCGGGGAGCTGTTTTTT
TRBJ1-2 . TRBV10-3 . CAISEFQMQNGYTF TGTGCCATCAGTGAGTTCCAGATGCAGAATGGCTACACCTTC
TRBJ2-1 . TRBV19 TRBD1 CATGQWDNEQFF TGTGCCACGGGACAGTGGGACAATGAGCAGTTCTTC
TRBJ2-7 . TRBV4-3 TRBD1 CASSQDRGQLRHGQYF TGCGCCAGCAGCCAAGATCGGGGACAGCTTAGACATGGGCAGTACTTC
TRBJ1-6 . TRBV5-3 TRBD1 CARSLKTRGTGSYNSPLHF TGTGCCAGAAGCTTAAAAACCCGCGGGACAGGGTCTTATAATTCACCCCTCCACTTT
TRBJ2-7 . TRBV4-3 . CASTLEESPREQYF TGCGCCAGCACCCTTGAAGAGAGCCCTCGGGAGCAGTACTTC
TRBJ2-7 . TRBV5-6 . CASIGVGGSYEQYF TGTGCCAGCATTGGGGTGGGCGGCTCCTACGAGCAGTACTTC
TRBJ1-5 . TRBV5-1 TRBD1 CASSMGTGAHQPQHF TGCGCCAGCAGCATGGGGACAGGCGCCCATCAGCCCCAGCATTTT
TRBJ2-2 . TRBV5-4 . CASSFGQRSNTGELFF TGTGCCAGCAGCTTTGGACAGCGTTCGAACACCGGGGAGCTGTTTTTT
TRBJ2-7 . TRBV9 . CASSPTTVSSYEQYF TGTGCCAGCAGCCCGACGACGGTCAGCTCCTACGAGCAGTACTTC
TRBJ1-2 . TRBV4-1 . CASSQDRTAGSLGYTF TGCGCCAGCAGCCAAGATCGAACAGCAGGGTCCCTAGGCTACACCTTC
TRBJ1-2 . TRBV15 . CATSRDSSGYTF TGTGCCACCAGCAGAGACTCCAGTGGCTACACCTTC
TRBJ2-6 once TRBV6-1 . CASSEAVVGPGANVLTF TGTGCCAGCAGTGAAGCGGTAGTTGGGCCTGGGGCCAACGTCCTGACTTTC
TRBJ2-2 . TRBV2 . CASSYTGELFF TGTGCCAGCAGTTATACCGGGGAGCTGTTTTTT
TRBJ1-1 . TRBV4-3 . CASSQDSGWAEAFF TGCGCCAGCAGCCAAGATTCTGGGTGGGCTGAAGCTTTCTTT
TRBJ2-1 once TRBV5-1 TRBD2 CASSHRTSGSGEQFF TGCGCCAGCAGCCATCGGACTAGCGGGAGTGGTGAGCAGTTCTTC
TRBJ1-6 . TRBV6-4 TRBD1 CASSLTGGGSPLHF TGTGCCAGCAGCTTGACAGGGGGTGGTTCACCCCTCCACTTT
TRBJ1-2 . TRBV19 . CASRISAGYGYTF TGTGCCAGTAGGATTTCTGCCGGGTATGGCTACACCTTC
TRBJ1-2 . TRBV6-5 TRBD1 CASSTGTGTDGYTF TGTGCCAGCAGTACCGGGACAGGGACGGACGGCTACACCTTC